Each of the 20 T cell receptor beta chains below was sequenced from the same sample in a study of blood T cell repertoires in COVID-19. This table comes from immunoSEQ multiplex PCR, and its TCRdb copy is limited to in-frame clones, with some not included. The sample carries a few hundred thousand clones, 70% to 90% recorded once. Source material: peripheral blood. The source of these receptors is a woman aged 50 to 60 with active or convalescent COVID-19.

This rearrangement joins TRBV6-2 or TRBV6-3 to TRBJ2-3; 9 positions match TRBD2. The ends lost 3 bases at V and 4 bases at J; junction bases unmatched: 8. CDR1 and CDR2 from the germline V gene are MNHEY and SVGEGT. This CDR3 spans 16 amino acids. The CDR3 DNA is TGTGCCAGCAGTTATTGGCGCGGGAGGGCCGCAGATACGCAGTATTTT. It is translated as CASSYWRGRAADTQYF.

This chain connects TRBV5-8 to TRBJ1-4; D is undetermined. With 3 bases removed from V and 0 bases from J, the gap between germline ends came to 12 bases. The CDR3 totals 16 residues. Germline CDR1 SGHTS, CDR2 YDEGEE. Here the CDR3 reads CASSSEVKATNEKLFF. The CDR3 DNA follows: TGTGCCAGCAGCTCTGAGGTGAAGGCAACTAATGAAAAACTGTTTTTT. Supplemented by reference TRBV5-8 and TRBJ1-4, the full variable domain reads EAGVTQSPTHLIKTRGQQATLRCSPISGHTSVYWYQQALGLGLQFLLWYDEGEERNRGNFPPRFSGRQFPNYSSELNVNALELEDSALYLCASSSEVKATNEKLFFGSGTQLSVL.

The chain couples TRBV28 to TRBJ1-2, with D perhaps TRBD1 (6 bases). With 7 bases removed from V and 5 bases from J, the gap between germline ends came to 11 bases. The CDR3 loop spans 12 amino acids. Germline loops: CDR1 MDHEN, CDR2 SYDVKM. CDR3 residues: CASKTGPYGYTF. The CDR3 coding sequence is TGTGCCAGCAAAACAGGGCCTTATGGCTACACCTTC.

The chain couples TRBV2 to TRBJ1-4; D remains ambiguous. V lost 3 bases and J 5 bases, leaving 4 bases between the germline ends. Germline-derived CDR1 and CDR2 are SNHLY and FYNNEI. The CDR3 runs 12 residues. CDR3 DNA: TGTGCCAGCAGTGAGGAGAATGAAAAACTGTTTTTT. It specifies CASSEENEKLFF.

V usage is TRBV5-4 and J usage is TRBJ2-5; 7 bases match TRBD1. Trimming at V came to 4 bases and at J to 2 bases, leaving 5 bases not matched to a gene. Germline V gives CDR1 SGHNT, CDR2 YYREEE (reference sequence). The CDR3 is 14 amino acids. The CDR3 region has the DNA TGTGCCAGCAGCCCCGGGACAGCACAAGAGACCCAGTACTTC. Residues: CASSPGTAQETQYF.

The V call is TRBV28, the J call TRBJ2-7, with D tentatively TRBD1 (6 bases). Per the germline V gene, CDR1 is MDHEN and CDR2 is SYDVKM. V was cut by 6 bases and J by 0 bases, with 12 bases left in between. This CDR3 has 14 residues. CDR3: CASSPPDSSYEQYF. DNA for the CDR3: TGTGCCAGCAGCCCACCGGACAGCTCCTACGAGCAGTACTTC.

V gene TRBV28 combines with J gene TRBJ2-1; TRBD1 aligns across 7 bases. This CDR3 contains 14 residues. Germline CDR1 MDHEN, CDR2 SYDVKM. The junction had 2 bases not matched to a gene; V was cut back by 2 bases and J by 4 bases. The CDR3 sequence is CASSLPGQYNEQFF. CDR3 DNA: TGTGCCAGCAGTTTACCGGGACAGTACAATGAGCAGTTCTTC.

This chain uses TRBV11-2 with TRBJ2-7; 7 bases match TRBD2. CDR3 size: 17 residues. V lost 4 bases, J lost 0 bases, and 12 bases stayed unmatched. Germline V gives CDR1 SGHAT, CDR2 FQNNGV. The CDR3 coding sequence is TGTGCCAGCAGCTCCCCGTGGGAGGGTTGGAGCTCCTACGAGCAGTACTTC. The encoded protein is CASSSPWEGWSSYEQYF.

The chain recombines TRBV2 with TRBJ1-6; D might be TRBD1 (5 bases). V gave up 2 bases and J gave up 12 bases, with 8 bases separating them. Germline CDR1 is SNHLY and CDR2 is FYNNEI. The CDR3 is 12 residues long. This CDR3 is CASSEPGGPLHF. In DNA, the CDR3 is TGTGCCAGCAGTGAACCCGGGGGACCCCTCCACTTT.

The V call is TRBV15, the J call TRBJ2-5; TRBD2 agrees at 10 bases. Germline CDR1 LNHNV, CDR2 YYDKDF (reference sequence). The CDR3 runs 17 residues. V was pared by 0 bases and J by 4 bases, with 8 bases of the junction left unmatched. CDR3 bases: TGTGCCACCAGCAGAGATCAGCGGGAGGGCATGGGAGAGACCCAGTACTTC. Residues: CATSRDQREGMGETQYF.

The chain carries TRBV5-1 and TRBJ1-2, with D tentatively TRBD1 (6 bases). The V and J ends lost 4 bases and 0 bases respectively, with 10 bases between them. The CDR3 totals 14 residues. Per the germline V gene, CDR1 is SGHRS and CDR2 is YFSETQ. The CDR3 reads CASSEGQTNYGYTF. CDR3 nucleotide sequence: TGCGCCAGCAGCGAAGGACAGACTAACTATGGCTACACCTTC. The full variable domain, with the rest looked up from reference TRBV5-1 and TRBJ1-2, is KAGVTQTPRYLIKTRGQQVTLSCSPISGHRSVSWYQQTPGQGLQFLFEYFSETQRNKGNFPGRFSGRQFSNSRSEMNVSTLELGDSALYLCASSEGQTNYGYTFGSGTRLTVV.

This clone occurred a few times. The rearrangement uses TRBV5-4 and TRBJ1-2, with TRBD1 as a possible D gene (6 bases). Germline values: CDR1 SGHNT, CDR2 YYREEE (reference sequence). The CDR3 is 14 amino acids. V shed 3 bases and J shed 2 bases, with 11 bases lying between them. The CDR3 protein is CASSSSDRNYGYTF. CDR3 bases: TGTGCCAGCAGCTCCTCCGACAGGAACTATGGCTACACCTTC. The full variable domain, its missing parts supplied by reference TRBV5-4 and TRBJ1-2, is ETGVTQSPTHLIKTRGQQVTLRCSSQSGHNTVSWYQQALGQGPQFIFQYYREEENGRGNFPPRFSGLQFPNYSSELNVNALELDDSALYLCASSSSDRNYGYTFGSGTRLTVV.

The V and J genes are TRBV19 and TRBJ1-1; TRBD1 might be the D (5 bases). V gave up 3 bases and J gave up 11 bases, with 13 bases separating them. The CDR3 spans 12 residues. CDR1 and CDR2 from the germline V gene are LNHDA and SQIVND (reference sequence). The CDR3 region is CASSMIQRGAFF. As DNA, the CDR3 is TGTGCCAGTAGTATGATCCAGCGGGGGGCTTTCTTT.

V and J are TRBV5-1 and TRBJ2-7; possibly TRBD1 for D (5 bases). The CDR3 runs to 15 residues. Trimming removed 2 bases at V and 5 bases at J, with 17 bases between. Looked up from germline, CDR1 is SGHRS and CDR2 is YFSETQ. CDR3 sequence: CASSLPPPGSDEQYF. The CDR3 DNA sequence: TGCGCCAGCAGCTTACCCCCCCCAGGGTCCGACGAGCAGTACTTC.

About this clone itself: At one boundary the junction diverges from the germline segment, which might be a read error. The CDR3, as DNA: TGTGCCAGCAGTTTGGGACTAGCGGGAGAGGGGCATGAGCAGTTCTTC. This encodes CASSLGLAGEGHEQFF. The chain is built from TRBV5-4 and TRBJ2-1; 14 bases are shared with TRBD2. Germline assignment: CDR1 SGHNT and CDR2 YYREEE (reference sequence). This CDR3 region has 16 residues.

The V and J genes are TRBV3-1 (or the pseudogene TRBV3-2) and TRBJ2-7, with 7 bases identical to TRBD1. This CDR3 comprises 11 residues. CDR1 is LGHDT and CDR2 is YNNKEL in the germline V gene (reference sequence). V shed 5 bases and J 7 bases; nucleotides not matched to a gene: 2. DNA of the CDR3: TGTGCCAGCAGCAAGACAGGGGAGCAGTACTTC. This codes for CASSKTGEQYF.

V gene TRBV30 combines with J gene TRBJ1-3, with 7 positions matching TRBD1. Trimming at V came to 4 bases and at J to 3 bases, leaving 3 bases not matched to a gene. The CDR3 totals 13 residues. Per the germline V gene, CDR1 is GTSNPN and CDR2 is SVGIG (reference sequence). The CDR3 nucleotides read TGTGCCTGGAACAGGGGAAATGGAAACACCATATATTTT. This gives the protein CAWNRGNGNTIYF.

The gene calls are TRBV7-9 and TRBJ1-2, with TRBD1 matching over 8 bases. Germline assignment: CDR1 SEHNR and CDR2 FQNEAQ (reference sequence). This CDR3 region has 18 residues. The V and J ends lost 5 bases and 0 bases, in that order; junction bases with no gene match: 14. This CDR3 is CASSLPLPGQESNYGYTF. The CDR3, as DNA: TGTGCCAGCAGCCTACCTCTGCCGGGACAGGAGTCTAACTATGGCTACACCTTC. Full variable domain (rest looked up from reference TRBV7-9 and TRBJ1-2): DTGVSQNPRHKITKRGQNVTFRCDPISEHNRLYWYRQTLGQGPEFLTYFQNEAQLEKSRLLSDRFSAERPKGSFSTLEIQRTEQGDSAMYLCASSLPLPGQESNYGYTFGSGTRLTVV.

The J gene is TRBJ2-3, the V gene TRBV5-4; 9 nucleotides agree with TRBD2. Germline CDR1 reads SGHNT; CDR2 reads YYREEE (reference sequence). The CDR3 sequence is 14 residues long. V lost 4 bases to trimming and J lost 7 bases; unmatched junction nucleotides: 7. The CDR3 DNA reads TGTGCCAGCAGCGCGGGGGGGGACGGGAATACGCAGTATTTT. It translates to CASSAGGDGNTQYF.

The chain carries TRBV3-1 (or the pseudogene TRBV3-2) and TRBJ2-3; TRBD2 agrees at 9 bases. The J segment lost 2 bases and the V segment lost 0 bases, leaving 3 bases of the junction unmatched. Germline V gene lookup returns CDR1 LGHDT and CDR2 YNNKEL (reference sequence). The CDR3 runs to 16 residues. CDR3 nucleotides: TGTGCCAGCAGCCAAGACGGCGGGGGGGACACAGATACGCAGTATTTT. It yields the protein CASSQDGGGDTDTQYF.